A selection of T cell receptor beta chains follows, all from one sample in a study of CD8 T cells in Susac syndrome. TCRdb recomputed calls from the immunoSEQ multiplex PCR reads with MiXCR, one row per CDR3 protein. The data contain 70,000 to 75,000 distinct CDR3 sequences, roughly 93% of them singletons. Sequenced input: CD4+ T cells from PBMCs. These receptors originate from a human donor with Susac syndrome. Each CDR3 is given with its conserved first and last residue. The D gene is left open where the match is weak. Part of the rows lack a size; the others show once, few, many or a class for expanded clones.

v_call	d_call	j_call	clone_size	cdr3_nt	cdr3_aa
TRBV29-1	TRBD1	TRBJ2-5	NA	TGCAGCGTTGGAGGGGACAGGGGGGAGACCCAGTACTTC	CSVGGDRGETQYF
TRBV6-5	TRBD1	TRBJ1-5	few	TGTGCCAGCAGTTTGGACAGGGGTGGCAATCAGCCCCAGCATTTT	CASSLDRGGNQPQHF
TRBV28	NA	TRBJ2-4	NA	TGTGCCACCTTTCCCGAGGCCAAAAACATTCAGTACTTC	CATFPEAKNIQYF
TRBV11-2	NA	TRBJ2-7	NA	TGTGCCAGCAGCTTAGGTAGCGCCCTGGCATCCTACGAGCAGTACTTC	CASSLGSALASYEQYF
TRBV5-6	NA	TRBJ1-5	NA	TGTGCCAGCAGCTTGACGAGCAATCAGCCCCAGCATTTT	CASSLTSNQPQHF
TRBV11-2	NA	TRBJ1-4	few	TGTGCCAGCAGCCGATCCCAGGCAACTAATGAAAAACTGTTTTTT	CASSRSQATNEKLFF
TRBV27	TRBD1	TRBJ1-4	NA	TGTGCCAGCAGTTTTGACAGGGGCGAAAAACTGTTTTTT	CASSFDRGEKLFF
TRBV6-2/TRBV6-3	TRBD2	TRBJ2-3	NA	TGTGCCAGCAGACCCACTAGCGGGGGGGGACGGAATACGCAGTATTTT	CASRPTSGGGRNTQYF
TRBV29-1	TRBD1	TRBJ2-3	few	TGCAGCGTGCCCGGGACAGGAGAGGATACGCAGTATTTT	CSVPGTGEDTQYF
TRBV6-2/TRBV6-3	TRBD1	TRBJ2-1	NA	TGTGCCAGCAGTATGACAGGGAAGCAGTTCTTC	CASSMTGKQFF